This T cell receptor beta chain was found in a study of cytomegalovirus exposure and HLA in healthy donors. Study overall: Prior work identified around 120 million unique TCR beta sequences in some 180 million T cells.

On this clone: Its antigen is unknown.

CDR3 length: 15 amino acids. Trimming shortened V by 0 bases and J by 0 bases, and 9 bases separated the two germline ends. Per the germline V gene, CDR1 is MNHEY and CDR2 is SVGAGI. Findings of the study overall: An ancestry cluster, one associated with Asian ancestry, reportedly showed fewer N-insertions than the approximately 670-donor mean in a later analysis. Earlier analysis found most TCR beta V segments productive about 87% or about 30% of the time.

PCR was performed using 60 Vbeta and 13 Jbeta primers. The data were produced by immunoSEQ multiplex PCR, yet TCRdb's version contains in-frame clones alone and is incomplete. The sample shows 100,000 or so clones, roughly 15% of them seen only once. The specimen was PBMCs. The chain recombines TRBV6-5 with TRBJ2-7; D unresolved. The origin of this receptor is a female donor in good health and CMV-seronegative. As DNA, the CDR3 is TGTGCCAGCAGTTACTCGAGCACGAGCTCCTACGAGCAGTACTTC. The encoded protein is CASSYSSTSSYEQYF.